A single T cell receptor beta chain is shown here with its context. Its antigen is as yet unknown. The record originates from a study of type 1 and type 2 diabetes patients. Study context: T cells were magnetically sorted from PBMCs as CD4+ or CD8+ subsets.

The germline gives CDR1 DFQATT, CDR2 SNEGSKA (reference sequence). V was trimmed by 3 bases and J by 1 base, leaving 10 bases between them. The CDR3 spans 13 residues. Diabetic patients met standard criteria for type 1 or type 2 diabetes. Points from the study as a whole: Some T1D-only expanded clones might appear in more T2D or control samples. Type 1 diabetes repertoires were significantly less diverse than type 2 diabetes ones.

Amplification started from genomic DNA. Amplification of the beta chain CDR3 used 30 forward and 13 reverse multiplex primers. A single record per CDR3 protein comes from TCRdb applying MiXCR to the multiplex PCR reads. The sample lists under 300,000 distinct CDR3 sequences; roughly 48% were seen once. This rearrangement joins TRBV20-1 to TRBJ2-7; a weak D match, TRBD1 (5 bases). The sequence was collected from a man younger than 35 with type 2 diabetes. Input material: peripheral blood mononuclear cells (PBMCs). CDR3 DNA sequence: TGCAGTGCTAGTCCAGGGATGTCCTACGAGCAGTACTTC. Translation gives CSASPGMSYEQYF.